These 13 T cell receptor beta chains were all obtained from the same sample, sequenced in a study of T-cell memory formation after mild COVID-19. In TCRdb, the 5' RACE reads were re-called with MiXCR into one record per CDR3 protein. The data show about 290,000 distinct CDR3 sequences, roughly 17% seen once. Sequenced material: PBMCs or a T cell subset sorted from them (not recorded which). The source of these receptors is a man aged 18 to 30 who had mild COVID-19 (a few samples of this study predate the infection). Cell type and time point are not known.

V gene TRBV5-4 combines with J gene TRBJ2-5; possibly TRBD1 or TRBD2 for D (7 bases each). The germline V and J ends were trimmed by 9 bases and 1 base, with 13 bases remaining between them. Germline lookup yields CDR1 SGHNT and CDR2 YYREEE (reference sequence). CDR3 size: 13 residues. The CDR3 bases are TGTGCCACCAGGGGGGGATTCCAAGAGACCCAGTACTTC. Its translation is CATRGGFQETQYF.

The rearrangement uses TRBV5-1 and TRBJ1-2; 10 bases line up with TRBD1. V lost 4 bases and J lost 8; bases outside the gene matches: 5. Germline CDR1 and CDR2: SGHRS and YFSETQ. The CDR3 runs to 13 residues. This chain's CDR3 is CASSQGQGSGYTF. The CDR3, as DNA: TGCGCCAGCAGCCAGGGACAGGGGTCGGGCTACACCTTC.

V and J are TRBV7-2 and TRBJ2-7, with TRBD1 matching 7 bases. The V and J ends lost 5 bases and 6 bases, in that order; junction bases with no gene match: 7. The CDR3 has 13 residues. CDR1 is SGHTA and CDR2 is FQGNSA in the germline V gene. CDR3 coding DNA: TGTGCCAGCAGCGCCGCAGACAGGGTCGAGCAGTACTTC. Protein sequence: CASSAADRVEQYF.

The rearrangement uses TRBV7-9 and TRBJ1-3; D remains unclear. Germline lookup yields CDR1 SEHNR and CDR2 FQNEAQ (reference sequence). V gave up 3 bases and J gave up 3 bases, with 9 bases separating them. The CDR3 contains 14 residues. CDR3 coding DNA: TGTGCCAGCAGCTTTTTCGGTAGTGGAAACACCATATATTTT. Its translation: CASSFFGSGNTIYF.

The chain couples TRBV7-3 to TRBJ2-2, with TRBD1 matching 8 bases. V shed 4 bases, J shed 6 bases, and the junction held 4 bases outside the gene matches. The CDR3 runs to 14 residues. Germline V gives CDR1 SGHTA, CDR2 FQGTGA. CDR3 in DNA: TGTGCCAGCAGCTCCCTCAGGGGGCCCGGGGAGCTGTTTTTT. The encoded protein is CASSSLRGPGELFF.

As for this clonotype: A much more abundant neighbour one base away suggests this may be a read error. The chain combines TRBV7-6 with TRBJ1-2; no clear D gene. The V gene lost 5 bases and the J gene lost 9 bases, with 16 bases spanning the gap. The CDR3 is made up of 13 amino acids. Germline CDR1 SGHVS, CDR2 FNYEAQ. The CDR3 loop is CASSPGGGYCYTF. The CDR3 nucleotides are TGTGCCAGCAGCCCAGGCGGAGGGTATTGCTACACCTTC. Based on the CDR3 plus reference TRBV7-6 and TRBJ1-2, the full variable domain is GAGVSQSPRYKVTKRGQDVALRCDPISGHVSLYWYRQALGQGPEFLTYFNYEAQQDKSGLPNDRFSAERPEGSISTLTIQRTEQRDSAMYRCASSPGGGYCYTFGSGTRLTVV.

This clonotype was counted many times. This sequence joins TRBV5-1 and TRBJ2-7; 10 positions match TRBD2. This CDR3 comprises 15 residues. Trimming at V came to 2 bases and at J to 2 bases, leaving 4 bases not matched to a gene. Germline lookup yields CDR1 SGHRS and CDR2 YFSETQ. In nucleotides, the CDR3 is TGCGCCAGCAGCTTCGGTAGCGGGGGGACCTACGAGCAGTACTTC. It is translated as CASSFGSGGTYEQYF. Based on the CDR3 plus reference TRBV5-1 and TRBJ2-7, the full variable domain is KAGVTQTPRYLIKTRGQQVTLSCSPISGHRSVSWYQQTPGQGLQFLFEYFSETQRNKGNFPGRFSGRQFSNSRSEMNVSTLELGDSALYLCASSFGSGGTYEQYFGPGTRLTVT.

The chain is built from TRBV7-2 and TRBJ2-7; TRBD2 might be the D (5 bases). The CDR3 is made up of 13 amino acids. V dropped 3 bases and J dropped 4 bases, with 10 bases sitting between them. Per germline, CDR1 SGHTA and CDR2 FQGNSA. CDR3 sequence: CASSLQPGYEQYV. The CDR3 DNA sequence: TGTGCCAGCAGCTTGCAGCCGGGGTACGAGCAGTACGTC.

A word on this clonotype: This may be a read error: a much more frequent sequence differs by one nucleotide. The V gene is TRBV5-1, the J gene TRBJ2-3; the match to TRBD2 covers 9 bases. The CDR3 has 16 residues. Trimming cost V 0 bases and J 2 bases; bases outside gene matches: 4. Germline V gene lookup returns CDR1 SGHRS and CDR2 YFSETQ. The CDR3 is CASSLEASGVTDTQYF. CDR3 DNA: TGCGCCAGCAGCTTGGAGGCTAGCGGGGTCACAGATACGCAGTATTTT.

V and J are TRBV9 and TRBJ2-5; TRBD2 agrees at 9 bases. This CDR3 has 16 residues. The germline gives CDR1 SGDLS, CDR2 YYNGEE. V was clipped by 0 bases and J by 2 bases; unmatched bases: 5. The CDR3 reads CASSVGASGVQETQYF. For the CDR3, the DNA is TGTGCCAGCAGCGTAGGGGCTAGCGGGGTACAAGAGACCCAGTACTTC.

The chain employs TRBV28 and TRBJ2-7, with 9 bases identical to TRBD1. V lost 7 bases and J lost 4; bases outside the gene matches: 11. The CDR3 length is 15 residues. Per germline, CDR1 MDHEN and CDR2 SYDVKM. The CDR3 nucleotides read TGTGCCAGCATGCGCCTGGGGACAGGGCAATACGAGCAGTACGTC. Its translation is CASMRLGTGQYEQYV.

V usage is TRBV6-1 and J usage is TRBJ1-5; D possibly corresponds to TRBD1 (6 bases). Germline lookup yields CDR1 MNHNS and CDR2 SASEGT. Deletions cut 11 bases from V and 7 bases from J, with 15 bases between. The CDR3 has 12 residues. CDR3 coding DNA: TGTGCCGGGGGCAGATGGAGCCAGCCCCAGCATTTT. This codes for CAGGRWSQPQHF.

This clonotype has more than one count but fewer than ten. This chain links TRBV20-1 with TRBJ1-5; TRBD1 is a possible D gene (5 bases). Trimming removed 6 bases at V and 4 bases at J, with 13 bases between. Germline lookup yields CDR1 DFQATT and CDR2 SNEGSKA (reference sequence). The CDR3 runs to 13 residues. The CDR3 region has the DNA TGCAGTGCCACCGGTGGGGGGAATCAGCCCCAGCATTTT. This codes for CSATGGGNQPQHF.